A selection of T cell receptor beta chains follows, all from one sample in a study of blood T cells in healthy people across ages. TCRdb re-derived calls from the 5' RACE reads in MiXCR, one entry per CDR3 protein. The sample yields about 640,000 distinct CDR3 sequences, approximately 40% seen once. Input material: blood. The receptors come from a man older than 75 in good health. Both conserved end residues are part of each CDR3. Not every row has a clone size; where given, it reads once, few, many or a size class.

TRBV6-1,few,CASSEDSSTDTQYF
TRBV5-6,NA,CASSAWTAEQYF
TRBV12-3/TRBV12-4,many,CASSSTGAGANVLTF
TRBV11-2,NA,CASSLRTGTTNYGYTF
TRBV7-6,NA,CASSLARGGNYGYTF
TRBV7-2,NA,CASSLAFDFGGAYEQYF
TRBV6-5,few,CASSSGRVTSEQYF
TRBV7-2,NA,CASRLGRLNTEAFF
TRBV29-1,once,CSVGVGLAATGELFF
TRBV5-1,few,CASSLTYTVEKLFF
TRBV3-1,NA,CASSQAGRGSVGDTQYF
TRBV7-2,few,CASSLRTDANTGELFF
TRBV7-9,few,CASSLPLAGYEQYF
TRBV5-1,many,CASSLGYGTGELFF
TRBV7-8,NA,CASSMSGSDTGELFF
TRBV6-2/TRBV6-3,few,CASRLDKIGTGELFF
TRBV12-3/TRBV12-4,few,CASSQIIGEQYF
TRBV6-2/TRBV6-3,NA,CASSKTRRSNTGELFF
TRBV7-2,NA,CASSPPEGDGYTF
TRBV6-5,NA,CASSYGGQGNSPLHF
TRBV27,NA,CASSFWGQGSNEQFF
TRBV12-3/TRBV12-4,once,CASSSQGRVYEQYF
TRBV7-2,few,CASSLGQGSGANVLTF
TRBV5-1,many,CASSPPGQGTYEQYF
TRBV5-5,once,CASSGWDSSSYGYTF
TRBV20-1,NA,CSAAIEGRSFSGNTIYF
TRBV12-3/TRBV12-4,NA,CASNGGGGSTEAFF
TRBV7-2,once,CASSFGSPGVNEQFF
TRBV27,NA,CASSLRRLASSTDAQYF
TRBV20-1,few,CSAKGISALNNEQYF
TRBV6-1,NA,CASSEAPRGGTIYF
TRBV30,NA,CAWTFRGYEQFF
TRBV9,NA,CASSARTSYGYTF
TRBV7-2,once,CASSLQHGGSTVGTQYF
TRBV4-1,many,CASSQASTVGETQYF
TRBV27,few,CASSLTGTGETQYF
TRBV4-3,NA,CASSHAAGTGAPNEQFF
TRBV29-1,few,CSVAVMNTGELFF
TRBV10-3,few,CAISESGGGKTQYF
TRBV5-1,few,CASSLVSSTEQYF
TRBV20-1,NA,CSSSGDRVHEQYF
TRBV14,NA,CASSQGGAGPTEAFF
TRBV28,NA,CASSLGVVLNTEAFF
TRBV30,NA,CAWSATGVGSPLHF
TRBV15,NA,CATSRDPGYGEQYF
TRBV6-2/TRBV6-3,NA,CASTQRGDPLHRYF
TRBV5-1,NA,CVSSTWTSGGITDTQYF
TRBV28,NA,CAAQGLAGESGYF
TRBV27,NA,CASRPGTRNEQFF
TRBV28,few,CASSLSQGTRWAQYF
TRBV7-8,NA,CASSLIVGTYEQYF
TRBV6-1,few,CASNLHGVDTDTQYF
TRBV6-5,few,CASSLTAQAAKNIQYF
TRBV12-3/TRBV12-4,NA,CASRWVGAYEQYF
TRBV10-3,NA,CAIRVGAGDTGELFF
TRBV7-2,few,CASSLVPEGEQYF
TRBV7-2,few,CASSPQGLAGDPRQFF
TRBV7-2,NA,CASSLDRGFHQPQHF
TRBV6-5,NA,CASRPGLAVPYNEQFF